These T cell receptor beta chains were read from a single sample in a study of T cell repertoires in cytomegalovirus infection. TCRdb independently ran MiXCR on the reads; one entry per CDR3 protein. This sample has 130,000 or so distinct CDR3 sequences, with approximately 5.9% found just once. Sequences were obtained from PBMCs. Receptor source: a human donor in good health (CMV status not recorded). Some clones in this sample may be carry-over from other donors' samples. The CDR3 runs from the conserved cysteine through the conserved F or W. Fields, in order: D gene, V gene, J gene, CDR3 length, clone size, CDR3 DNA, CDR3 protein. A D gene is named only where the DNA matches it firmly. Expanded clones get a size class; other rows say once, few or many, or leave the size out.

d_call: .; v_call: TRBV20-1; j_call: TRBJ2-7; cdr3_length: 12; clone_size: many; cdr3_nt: TGCAGTGCTAGCGGGGACTCCTACGAGCAGTACTTC; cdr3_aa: CSASGDSYEQYF
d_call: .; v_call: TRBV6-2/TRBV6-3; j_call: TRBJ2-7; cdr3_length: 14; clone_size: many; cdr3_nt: TGTGCCAGCACACACGGGGGATTCGCCTACGAGCAGTACTTC; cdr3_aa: CASTHGGFAYEQYF
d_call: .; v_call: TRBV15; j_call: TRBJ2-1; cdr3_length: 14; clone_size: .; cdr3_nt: TGTGCCACCAGCAGATTAGGGCCCTACAATGAGCAGTTCTTC; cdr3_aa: CATSRLGPYNEQFF
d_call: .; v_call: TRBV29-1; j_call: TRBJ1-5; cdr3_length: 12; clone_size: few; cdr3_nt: TGCAGCGTTGAGGAGGGGGGACAGCCCCAGCATTTT; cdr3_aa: CSVEEGGQPQHF
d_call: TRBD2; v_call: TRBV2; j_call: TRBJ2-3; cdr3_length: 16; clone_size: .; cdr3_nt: TGTGCCAGCAGTTCTATTAGCGGGGACCTCACAGATACGCAGTATTTT; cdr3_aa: CASSSISGDLTDTQYF
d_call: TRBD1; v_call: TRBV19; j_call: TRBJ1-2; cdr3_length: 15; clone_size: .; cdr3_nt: TGTGCCAGTAGTGACCCGGGACAGGGGGTCCATGGCTACACCTTC; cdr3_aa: CASSDPGQGVHGYTF
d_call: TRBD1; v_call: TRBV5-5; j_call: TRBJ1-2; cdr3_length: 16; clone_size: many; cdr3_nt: TGTGCCAGCAGCCCGGAGTTGGGACAGGGGATAATCGGCTACACCTTC; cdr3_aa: CASSPELGQGIIGYTF
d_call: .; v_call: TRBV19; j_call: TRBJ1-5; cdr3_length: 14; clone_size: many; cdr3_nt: TGTGCCACGACGCGAGGTGACGGCAATCAGCCCCAGCATTTT; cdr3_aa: CATTRGDGNQPQHF
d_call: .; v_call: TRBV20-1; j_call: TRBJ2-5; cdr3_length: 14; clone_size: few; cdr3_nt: TGCAGTGCTAGAGAAATACTAGAACAAGAGACCCAGTACTTC; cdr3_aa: CSAREILEQETQYF
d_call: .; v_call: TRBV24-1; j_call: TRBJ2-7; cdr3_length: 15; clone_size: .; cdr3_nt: TGTGCCACCAGTGACCAGCAGTTATCGGGCTGGGAGCAGTACTTC; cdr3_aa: CATSDQQLSGWEQYF
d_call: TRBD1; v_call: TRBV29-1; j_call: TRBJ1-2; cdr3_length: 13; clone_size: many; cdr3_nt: TGCAGCGTCCCCGGGACAGGGGGCTGGGGCTACACCTTC; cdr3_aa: CSVPGTGGWGYTF
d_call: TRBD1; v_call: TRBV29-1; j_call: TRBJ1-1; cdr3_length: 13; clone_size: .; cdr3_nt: TGCAGCGTGAGTACAGGGGATCACACTGAAGCTTTCTTT; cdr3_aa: CSVSTGDHTEAFF
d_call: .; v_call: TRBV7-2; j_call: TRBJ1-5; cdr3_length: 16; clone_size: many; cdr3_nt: TGTGCCAGCAGCTTAGGAACACAGGGAAGCAATCAGCCCCAGCATTTT; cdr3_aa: CASSLGTQGSNQPQHF
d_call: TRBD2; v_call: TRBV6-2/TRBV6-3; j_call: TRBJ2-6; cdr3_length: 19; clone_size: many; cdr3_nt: TGTGCCAGCAGTTATAAGCGGGGTGATCTCAGCTCTGGGGCCAACGTCCTGACTTTC; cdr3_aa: CASSYKRGDLSSGANVLTF
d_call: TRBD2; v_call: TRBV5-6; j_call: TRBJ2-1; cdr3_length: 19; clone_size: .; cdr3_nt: TGTGCCAGCAGTCCCACTGGACTAGCGGGGCGTAGCTCCTACAATGAGCAGTTCTTC; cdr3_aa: CASSPTGLAGRSSYNEQFF
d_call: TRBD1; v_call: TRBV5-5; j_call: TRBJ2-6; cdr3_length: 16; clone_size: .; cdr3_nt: TGTGCCAGCTGTGAGACAGGGGTCTCTGGGGCCAACGTCCTGACTTTC; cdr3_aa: CASCETGVSGANVLTF
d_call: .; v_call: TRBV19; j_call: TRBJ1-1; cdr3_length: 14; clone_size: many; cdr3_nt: TGTGCCAGTAGAGTTGAGTTTTCGAACACTGAAGCTTTCTTT; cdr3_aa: CASRVEFSNTEAFF
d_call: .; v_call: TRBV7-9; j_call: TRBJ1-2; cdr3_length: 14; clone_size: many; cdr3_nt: TGTGCCAGCAGCCCGAACGACCCAGCTTACAGCTACACCTTC; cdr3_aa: CASSPNDPAYSYTF
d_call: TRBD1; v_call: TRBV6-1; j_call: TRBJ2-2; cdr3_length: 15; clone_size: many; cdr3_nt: TGTGCCAGCAAACCCGGGACAGCGAACACCGGGGAGCTGTTTTTT; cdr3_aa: CASKPGTANTGELFF
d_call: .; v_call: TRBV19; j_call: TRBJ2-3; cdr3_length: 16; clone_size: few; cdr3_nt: TGTGCCAGTAGTATAGATAGCGGACGCCGCACAGATACGCAGTATTTT; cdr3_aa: CASSIDSGRRTDTQYF
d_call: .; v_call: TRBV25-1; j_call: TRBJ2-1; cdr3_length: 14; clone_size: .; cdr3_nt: TGTGCCAGCAGTGGACCGAGCTCCTACAATGAGCAGTTCTTC; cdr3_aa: CASSGPSSYNEQFF
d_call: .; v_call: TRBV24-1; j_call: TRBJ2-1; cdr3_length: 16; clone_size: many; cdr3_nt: TGTGCCACCAGTGAGCCCTCGGGACGAGGTAGCAATGAGCAGTTCTTC; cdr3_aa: CATSEPSGRGSNEQFF
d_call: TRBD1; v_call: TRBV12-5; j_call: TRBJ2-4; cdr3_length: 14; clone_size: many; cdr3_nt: TGTGCTAGTGGGCAAGGGACAGGGAAAAACATTCAGTACTTC; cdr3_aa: CASGQGTGKNIQYF
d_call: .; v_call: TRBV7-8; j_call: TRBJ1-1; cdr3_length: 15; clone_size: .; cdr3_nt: TGTGCCAGCAGCCAGGCGACCGCGACGAACACTGAAGCTTTCTTT; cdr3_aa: CASSQATATNTEAFF
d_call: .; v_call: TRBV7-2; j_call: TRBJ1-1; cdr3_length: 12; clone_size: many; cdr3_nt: TGTGCCAGCAGCTTAGGAAGCACTGAAGCTTTCTTT; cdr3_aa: CASSLGSTEAFF
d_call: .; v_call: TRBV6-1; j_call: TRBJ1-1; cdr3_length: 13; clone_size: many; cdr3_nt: TGTGCCAGCACGGGACACTTGAACACTGAAGCTTTCTTT; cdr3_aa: CASTGHLNTEAFF
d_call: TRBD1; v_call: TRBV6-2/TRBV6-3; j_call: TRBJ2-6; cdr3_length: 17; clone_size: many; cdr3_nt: TGTGCCAGCAGTTCCGGGACAGGGGTCGGCGGGGCCAACGTCCTGACTTTC; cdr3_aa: CASSSGTGVGGANVLTF
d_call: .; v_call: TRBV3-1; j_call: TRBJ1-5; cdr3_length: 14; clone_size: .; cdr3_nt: TGTGCCAGCAGCCCGTTCGGGGCCGGTCAGCCCCAGCATTTT; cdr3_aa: CASSPFGAGQPQHF
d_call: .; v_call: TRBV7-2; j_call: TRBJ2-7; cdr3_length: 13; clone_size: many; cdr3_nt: TGTGCCAGCAGCTTAGACTACTCCAGCCTGCAGTACTTC; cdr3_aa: CASSLDYSSLQYF
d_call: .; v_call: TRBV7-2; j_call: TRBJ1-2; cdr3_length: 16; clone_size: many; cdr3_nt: TGTGCCAGCAGCTTAGCAGGGGCGGCTTGGTCGACTGGCTACACCTTC; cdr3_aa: CASSLAGAAWSTGYTF
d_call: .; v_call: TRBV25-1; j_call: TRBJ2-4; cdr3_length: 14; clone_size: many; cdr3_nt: TGTGCCAGCAGTGCTAACCGGGACGGAAACATTCAGTACTTC; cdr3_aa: CASSANRDGNIQYF
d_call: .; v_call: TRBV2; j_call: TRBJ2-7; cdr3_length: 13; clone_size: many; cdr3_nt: TGTGCCAGCAACGGTGTCGGGTCCTACGAGCAGTACTTC; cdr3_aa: CASNGVGSYEQYF
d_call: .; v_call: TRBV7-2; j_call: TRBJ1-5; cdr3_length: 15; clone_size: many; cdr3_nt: TGTGCCAGCAGCTTAGAGGCAGCTAGCAATCAGCCCCAGCATTTT; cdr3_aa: CASSLEAASNQPQHF
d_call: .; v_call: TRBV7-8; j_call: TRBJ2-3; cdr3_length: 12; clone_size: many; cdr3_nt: TGTGCCAGCAGCATAGGACTTCGAACGCAGTATTTT; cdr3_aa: CASSIGLRTQYF
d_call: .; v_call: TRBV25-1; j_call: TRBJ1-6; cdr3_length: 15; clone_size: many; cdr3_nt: TGTGCCAGCAGAGGTCGGGACAAGGGTAATTCACCCCTCCACTTT; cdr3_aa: CASRGRDKGNSPLHF
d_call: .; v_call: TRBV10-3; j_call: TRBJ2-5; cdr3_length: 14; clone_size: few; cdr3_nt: TGTGCCATCAAAGATGATCTTTTTCGAGAGACCCAGTACTTC; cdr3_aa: CAIKDDLFRETQYF
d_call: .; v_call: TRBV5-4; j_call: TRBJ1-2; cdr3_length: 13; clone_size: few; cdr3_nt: TGTGCCAGCAGCTTGGGCGCGGTGGATGGCTACACCTTC; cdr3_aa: CASSLGAVDGYTF
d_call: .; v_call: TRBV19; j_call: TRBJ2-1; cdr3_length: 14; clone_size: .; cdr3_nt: TGTGCCAGTAGTCCTGTAGCCGAGTACAATGAGCAGTTCTTC; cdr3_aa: CASSPVAEYNEQFF
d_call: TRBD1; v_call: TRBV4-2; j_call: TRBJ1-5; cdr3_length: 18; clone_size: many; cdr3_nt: TGTGCCAGCAGCCAAAGACAGGGGGTGAGTCTAGGCAATCAGCCCCAGCATTTT; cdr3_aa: CASSQRQGVSLGNQPQHF
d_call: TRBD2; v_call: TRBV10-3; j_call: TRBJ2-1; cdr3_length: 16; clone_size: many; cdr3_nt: TGTGCCATCAGCCCTTCGGGGACTAGCGGGGTCAATGAGCAGTTCTTC; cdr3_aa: CAISPSGTSGVNEQFF
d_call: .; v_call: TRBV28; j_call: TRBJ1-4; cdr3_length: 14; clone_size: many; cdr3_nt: TGTGCCAGCAGTTTGTCAGGGAGAAATGAAAAACTGTTTTTT; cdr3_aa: CASSLSGRNEKLFF
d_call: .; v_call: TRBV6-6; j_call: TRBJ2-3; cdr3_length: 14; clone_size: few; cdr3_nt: TGTGCCTCCGGAGGGACACCTCGCACAGATACGCAGTATTTT; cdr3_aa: CASGGTPRTDTQYF
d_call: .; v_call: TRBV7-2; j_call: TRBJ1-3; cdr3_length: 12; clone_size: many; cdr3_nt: TGTGCCAGCAGCGTAGGAGGAAACACCATATATTTT; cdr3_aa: CASSVGGNTIYF
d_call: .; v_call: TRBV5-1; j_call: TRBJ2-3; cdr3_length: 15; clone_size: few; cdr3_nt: TGCGCCAGCCACCTTCAAGCAGGGAACACAGATACGCAGTATTTT; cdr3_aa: CASHLQAGNTDTQYF
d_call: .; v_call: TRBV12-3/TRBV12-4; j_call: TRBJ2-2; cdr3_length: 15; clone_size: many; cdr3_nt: TGTGCCAGCAGGCTCCGGGACTCCCTAGGCGGGGAGCTGTTTTTT; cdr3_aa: CASRLRDSLGGELFF
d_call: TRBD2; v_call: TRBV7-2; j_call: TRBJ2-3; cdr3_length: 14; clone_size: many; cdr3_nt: TGTGCCAGCAGCGGTCTGCGGGGGGCAGCTACGCAGTATTTT; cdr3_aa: CASSGLRGAATQYF
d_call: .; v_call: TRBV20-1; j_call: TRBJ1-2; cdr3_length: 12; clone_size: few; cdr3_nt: TGCAGTGCTAAAGACAGGCCCTATGGCTACACCTTC; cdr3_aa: CSAKDRPYGYTF
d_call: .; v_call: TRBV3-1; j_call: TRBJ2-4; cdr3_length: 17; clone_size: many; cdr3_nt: TGTGCCAGCAGCGACAGTAGCCAAAGATTAGCCAAAAACATTCAGTACTTC; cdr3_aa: CASSDSSQRLAKNIQYF
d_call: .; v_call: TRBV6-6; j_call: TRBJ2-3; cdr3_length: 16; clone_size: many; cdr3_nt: TGTGCCAGCAGTTACTGGACTGTTAGTAGAGGGGATACGCAGTATTTT; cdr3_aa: CASSYWTVSRGDTQYF
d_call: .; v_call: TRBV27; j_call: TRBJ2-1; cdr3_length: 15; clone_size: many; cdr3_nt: TGTGCCAGCAGTGAGAGTCTGAGCTCCTACAATGAGCAGTTCTTC; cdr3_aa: CASSESLSSYNEQFF
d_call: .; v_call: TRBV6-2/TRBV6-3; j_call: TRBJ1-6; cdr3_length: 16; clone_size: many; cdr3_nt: TGTGCCAGCAGTTACTCGCAGCAGGTAGTGGAGTCACCCCTCCACTTT; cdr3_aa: CASSYSQQVVESPLHF
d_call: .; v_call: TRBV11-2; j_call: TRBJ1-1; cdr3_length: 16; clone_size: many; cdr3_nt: TGTGCCAGCAGCTTACCACGGGGGGGGATGGGGGTAGAAGCTTTCTTT; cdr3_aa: CASSLPRGGMGVEAFF
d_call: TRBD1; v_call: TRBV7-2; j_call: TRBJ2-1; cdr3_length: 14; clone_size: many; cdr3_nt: TGTGCCAGCAGCTTGGCAGGGGGATCCCATGAGCAGTTCTTC; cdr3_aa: CASSLAGGSHEQFF
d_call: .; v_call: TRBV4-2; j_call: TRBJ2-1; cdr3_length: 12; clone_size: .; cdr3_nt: TGTGCCAGCAGCCAAGATTTCCAGGAGCAGTTCTTC; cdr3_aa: CASSQDFQEQFF
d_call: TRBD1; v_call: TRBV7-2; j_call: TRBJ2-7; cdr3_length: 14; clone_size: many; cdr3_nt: TGTGCCAGCAGCGCCCAACAGGGGCCCTACGAGCAGTACTTC; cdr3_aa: CASSAQQGPYEQYF